One sample yielded the 19 T cell receptor beta chains listed below, sequenced in a study of radiotherapy plus CTLA-4 blockade in lung cancer. Sequencing was performed with immunoSEQ multiplex PCR; in TCRdb, only in-frame clones are kept and a portion is missing. The sample has about 100,000 clones; about four fifths are singletons. This material consisted of peripheral blood, taken from a patient treated with radiotherapy plus ipilimumab. The receptors originated from a human donor with non-small cell lung cancer who had stable disease on radiotherapy plus ipilimumab.

This chain uses TRBV7-2 with TRBJ2-7, with 10 bases fitting TRBD2. CDR1 is SGHTA, CDR2 FQGNSA, per germline. The CDR3 loop spans 17 amino acids. J gave up 2 bases and V 6 bases, and 13 bases lay outside the gene matches. CDR3 coding DNA: TGTGCCAGCAGTCCTGTTAGCGGGAGGACCGTCACCTACGAGCAGTACTTC. It translates to CASSPVSGRTVTYEQYF. Drawing the rest from reference TRBV7-2 and TRBJ2-7, the complete variable domain is GAGVSQSPSNKVTEKGKDVELRCDPISGHTALYWYRQSLGQGLEFLIYFQGNSAPDKSGLPSDRFSAERTGGSVSTLTIQRTQQEDSAVYLCASSPVSGRTVTYEQYFGPGTRLTVT.

This sequence joins TRBV9 and TRBJ1-1; 8 nucleotides line up with TRBD1. The germline V gene has CDR1 SGDLS and CDR2 YYNGEE. V shed 3 bases, J shed 4 bases, and the junction held 17 bases outside the gene matches. This CDR3 is built from 18 residues. The CDR3 loop reads CASSANHRDRPWGTEAFF. The CDR3, as DNA: TGTGCCAGCAGCGCCAACCACCGGGACAGGCCATGGGGCACTGAAGCTTTCTTT.

The chain carries TRBV14 and TRBJ1-2; D is uncertain. Trimming stripped 0 bases from V and 1 base from J, with 12 bases between. This CDR3 spans 16 amino acids. Germline-derived CDR1 and CDR2 are SGHDN and FVKESK. CDR3 sequence reads: CASSQDPSKDNYGYTF. The CDR3 DNA follows: TGTGCCAGCAGCCAAGATCCGTCGAAAGATAACTATGGCTACACCTTC.

The rearrangement uses TRBV4-1 and TRBJ1-2; 7 bases are a match to TRBD1. The CDR3 loop spans 17 amino acids. Trimming cost V 3 bases and J 5 bases; bases outside gene matches: 15. In germline, CDR1 is MGHRA, CDR2 YSYEKL. CDR3 loop: CASSHAGRDRARYGYTF. In nucleotides, the CDR3 is TGCGCCAGCAGCCATGCCGGACGCGACAGGGCGAGGTATGGCTACACCTTC.

Details on this clone: At one end, the junction sequence differs from germline, possibly due to a read error. The rearrangement links TRBV6-5 to TRBJ1-5; 7 positions match TRBD1. CDR3 length: 15 amino acids. Germline V gives CDR1 MNHEY, CDR2 SVGAGI. CDR3 loop: CASRYSGTANQPQHF. The CDR3 bases are TGTGCCAGCAGGTACTCGGGGACAGCAAATCAGCCCCAGCATTTT.

This chain links TRBV7-2 with TRBJ2-7; TRBD2 is a possible D gene (6 bases). CDR1 and CDR2 from the germline V gene are SGHTA and FQGNSA. The V and J ends lost 1 base and 4 bases respectively, with 17 bases between them. This CDR3 has 16 amino acids. The CDR3 coding sequence is TGTGCCAGCAGCTTAGAGGGGACTTTGGCCAGGTACGAGCAGTACTTC. Protein product: CASSLEGTLARYEQYF.

V and J are TRBV5-1 and TRBJ2-2; the D gene is possibly TRBD2 (5 bases). The V gene lost 2 bases and the J gene lost 6 bases, with 14 bases spanning the gap. The CDR3 is 15 residues long. Germline loops: CDR1 SGHRS, CDR2 YFSETQ. The CDR3 bases are TGCGCCAGCAGCTTCGCTAGCTTAAGGGCCGGGGAGCTGTTTTTT. Amino acids: CASSFASLRAGELFF.

The CDR3 spells CASSYSKFKGSETQYF. The DNA of the CDR3 is TGTGCCAGCAGTTACTCGAAGTTTAAGGGGTCAGAGACCCAGTACTTC. V and J are TRBV6-6 and TRBJ2-5, with a weak D call TRBD1 (5 bases). Germline CDR1 is MNHNY and CDR2 is SVGAGI (reference sequence). V was clipped by 0 bases and J by 4 bases, with 15 bases between them. The CDR3 length is 16 residues.

The chain links TRBV7-9 to TRBJ2-3; D perhaps matches TRBD2 (7 bases). The CDR3 is made up of 17 amino acids. V was shortened by 5 bases and J by 2 bases, with 20 bases between the two germline ends. Germline V gives CDR1 SEHNR, CDR2 FQNEAQ (reference sequence). CDR3 bases: TGTGCCAGCAGCCTTGGGGCGGGGGCCTACTTCACAGATACGCAGTATTTT. Translated, it gives CASSLGAGAYFTDTQYF.

This clone has just a few counts. The rearrangement links TRBV6-5 to TRBJ2-7; D gene uncertain. This CDR3 region has 14 residues. V lost 4 bases and J 0 bases, leaving 10 bases between the germline ends. Germline V gene sequence: CDR1 MNHEY, CDR2 SVGAGI. The chain's CDR3 is CASSFQPASYEQYF. In nucleotides, the CDR3 is TGTGCCAGCAGTTTCCAGCCGGCCTCCTACGAGCAGTACTTC.

This clone has only one observation. The chain uses TRBV18 and TRBJ2-7; D may be TRBD1 or TRBD2 (5 bases each). Trimming cost V 6 bases and J 5 bases, with 23 bases left between them. The CDR3 sequence is 16 residues long. The germline V gene has CDR1 KGHSH and CDR2 LQKENI. The CDR3 spells CASSSTPGRRGDEQYF. The CDR3 DNA reads TGTGCCAGCTCGTCAACTCCGGGACGGCGTGGGGACGAGCAGTACTTC.

This clone was picked up a small number of times. This sequence joins TRBV6-6 and TRBJ1-4, with 8 positions matching TRBD1. V lost 5 bases, J lost 1 base, and 0 bases stayed unmatched. The CDR3 sequence is 14 residues long. The germline CDR1 and CDR2 sequences are MNHNY and SVGAGI (reference sequence). The CDR3 is CASSTGGTNEKLFF. The CDR3 region has the DNA TGTGCCAGCAGTACAGGGGGAACTAATGAAAAACTGTTTTTT.

This rearrangement joins TRBV5-4 to TRBJ1-2; D call uncertain. V was clipped by 0 bases and J by 3 bases, with 3 bases between them. Germline assignment: CDR1 SGHNT and CDR2 YYREEE (reference sequence). The CDR3 covers 12 residues. The CDR3 sequence is CASSLAYYGYTF. In nucleotides, the CDR3 is TGTGCCAGCAGCTTGGCCTACTATGGCTACACCTTC. The complete variable domain, with remaining parts taken from reference TRBV5-4 and TRBJ1-2, reads ETGVTQSPTHLIKTRGQQVTLRCSSQSGHNTVSWYQQALGQGPQFIFQYYREEENGRGNFPPRFSGLQFPNYSSELNVNALELDDSALYLCASSLAYYGYTFGSGTRLTVV.

The rearrangement joins TRBV6-5 to TRBJ2-7; 7 bases are shared with TRBD2. The CDR3 extends over 15 amino acids. J gave up 0 bases and V 0 bases, and 2 bases lay outside the gene matches. CDR1 and CDR2 (germline): MNHEY, SVGAGI. CDR3 nucleotide sequence: TGTGCCAGCAGTTACTCGGGGGGGAGCTCCTACGAGCAGTACTTC. Its translation is CASSYSGGSSYEQYF.

The chain joins TRBV6-6 to TRBJ1-6; TRBD1 might be the D (5 bases). The germline V and J ends were trimmed by 4 bases and 4 bases, with 8 bases remaining between them. The CDR3 length is 14 residues. Per germline, CDR1 MNHNY and CDR2 SVGAGI (reference sequence). DNA for the CDR3: TGTGCCAGCAGTTCGGGGCCGTATAATTCACCCCTCCACTTT. Translation: CASSSGPYNSPLHF.

CDR3 region: CASSENGVSNQPQHF. CDR3 nucleotides: TGTGCCAGCAGTGAAAATGGGGTAAGCAATCAGCCCCAGCATTTT. This chain links TRBV6-1 with TRBJ1-5; D is unresolved. Germline CDR1 MNHNS, CDR2 SASEGT. Trimming shortened V by 2 bases and J by 1 base, and 9 bases separated the two germline ends. The CDR3 sequence is 15 residues long.

This chain joins TRBV7-2 and TRBJ2-7, with 10 positions matching TRBD2. Trimming cost V 3 bases and J 1 base; bases outside gene matches: 12. This CDR3 region has 18 residues. Germline V CDR1 and CDR2: SGHTA, FQGNSA. CDR3 DNA: TGTGCCAGCAGCTTGAGACTAGCGGGTAGGCGGTTTTCCTACGAGCAGTACTTC. Amino acids: CASSLRLAGRRFSYEQYF.

The rearrangement uses TRBV7-2 and TRBJ2-1; 14 nucleotides align to TRBD2. This CDR3 has 19 amino acids. Trimming at V came to 4 bases and at J to 7 bases, leaving 15 bases not matched to a gene. The germline V gene has CDR1 SGHTA and CDR2 FQGNSA. The CDR3 sequence is CASSSSIPGLAGVINEQFF. DNA for the CDR3: TGTGCCAGCAGCTCTTCGATTCCGGGACTAGCGGGGGTTATTAATGAGCAGTTCTTC.

The J gene is TRBJ1-2, the V gene TRBV7-2; perhaps TRBD1 as D (6 bases). CDR3 size: 14 residues. Trimming took off 5 bases at V and 2 bases at J, with 12 bases between the two ends. The germline gives CDR1 SGHTA, CDR2 FQGNSA. The CDR3 region has the DNA TGTGCCAGCAGCAAAGCCACAGGGAACTATGGCTACACCTTC. Its protein is CASSKATGNYGYTF.